The next 29 T cell receptor beta chains were all read from a single sample in a study of shared clonotypes between healthy human individuals. Profiled with immunoSEQ multiplex PCR; TCRdb holds only in-frame clones, not every one. The repertoire includes around 1.9 million clones, around 95% of them detected once, and 1.5% to 2% sits in the top ten. Terminally differentiated effector memory CD45RA+ cells were excluded by CCR7 positive selection of CD45RO-negative cells. Specimen: naive CD8+ T cells from PBMCs. The receptors here all came from a man between 18 and 29 years old in good health. Some clones in this sample may be carry-over from other donors' samples.

In DNA form, the CDR3 reads TGCGCCAGCAGTGACAATGGACTAGCCCTAGAGACCCAGTACTTC. Translation gives CASSDNGLALETQYF. The rearrangement uses TRBV10-2 and TRBJ2-5; 8 bases match TRBD2. Trimming cost V 3 bases and J 4 bases; bases outside gene matches: 7. Germline CDR1 reads WSHSY; CDR2 reads SAAADI. The CDR3 is 15 residues long.

CDR3 sequence (DNA): TGTGCCAGCAGTTTATCACGTTTGGGGGACAGAACTTTATGGGGCTACACCTTC. It specifies CASSLSRLGDRTLWGYTF. This chain uses TRBV27 with TRBJ1-2; 7 nucleotides align to TRBD1. Looked up from germline, CDR1 is MNHEY and CDR2 is SMNVEV (reference sequence). The length of the CDR3 is 18 residues. Germline trimming cut 0 bases from V and 8 bases from J; bases unmatched to any gene: 18.

On this clone: At the DNA level, this CDR3 is encoded by other sequences in the same sample as well. The gene calls are TRBV5-1 and TRBJ2-1, with D tentatively TRBD1 (6 bases). The CDR3 has 15 amino acids. Trimming took off 0 bases at V and 4 bases at J, with 11 bases between the two ends. Germline CDR1 SGHRS, CDR2 YFSETQ. The CDR3 DNA reads TGCGCCAGCAGCTTGGGCCTAGGGGGATACAATGAGCAGTTCTTC. Its translation: CASSLGLGGYNEQFF.

The CDR3 sequence: CASSVGGLGGYTF. CDR3 coding DNA: TGTGCCAGCAGTGTGGGCGGACTCGGTGGCTACACCTTC. The rearrangement links TRBV2 to TRBJ1-2; no clear D. V was clipped by 4 bases and J by 7 bases, with 13 bases between them. This CDR3 has 13 residues. Germline loops: CDR1 SNHLY, CDR2 FYNNEI.

The rearrangement links TRBV28 to TRBJ2-2, with D possibly being TRBD2 (6 bases). Germline-derived CDR1 and CDR2 are MDHEN and SYDVKM. Trimming cost V 3 bases and J 7 bases, with 12 bases left between them. The CDR3 spans 14 residues. In DNA form, the CDR3 reads TGTGCCAGCAGTTTGAGTAGCGGTAGCGGGGAGCTGTTTTTT. This translates into CASSLSSGSGELFF.

This sequence joins TRBV9 and TRBJ2-5; possible D gene TRBD1, 6 bases. The CDR3 has 14 amino acids. The V and J ends lost 6 bases and 5 bases respectively, with 17 bases between them. Germline V gene lookup returns CDR1 SGDLS and CDR2 YYNGEE. CDR3 residues: CASTPSRRGETQYF. The CDR3 DNA reads as TGTGCCAGCACCCCGAGCCGCAGGGGTGAGACCCAGTACTTC.

CDR3 amino acids: CASSLVVSLHYEQYF. The CDR3 nucleotides read TGTGCCAGCAGCTTAGTAGTATCGCTCCACTACGAGCAGTACTTC. J is TRBJ2-7 and V is TRBV11-2; D is unclear. This CDR3 is built from 15 residues. Germline CDR1 reads SGHAT; CDR2 reads FQNNGV. The V and J ends lost 1 base and 3 bases respectively, with 13 bases between them.

The V and J genes are TRBV15 and TRBJ2-5; TRBD1 aligns across 9 bases. J was trimmed by 13 bases and V by 0 bases; bases with no gene match: 12. CDR3 length: 15 residues. Germline V gives CDR1 LNHNV, CDR2 YYDKDF (reference sequence). The CDR3 DNA follows: TGTGCCACCAGCAGAGATGGGAGACAGGGGGACGTTGGGTACTTC. It translates to CATSRDGRQGDVGYF.

Of note for this clone: The junction does not match germline at one end; this may be a read error. This chain joins TRBV27 and TRBJ1-1, with 8 positions matching TRBD1. The CDR3 is made up of 13 amino acids. The germline V gene encodes CDR1 MNHEY and CDR2 SMNVEV (reference sequence). CDR3 amino acids: CASSRDRTVPYLF. CDR3 nucleotides: TGTGCCAGCAGCAGGGACAGGACCGTCCCCTATCTCTTT.

DNA of the CDR3: TGTGCCAGCAGCGGGACTAGCGGGAAAGAGACCCAGTACTTC. The encoded protein is CASSGTSGKETQYF. The chain is built from TRBV7-6 and TRBJ2-5, with 13 bases lining up with TRBD2. The CDR3 has 14 amino acids. Per the germline V gene, CDR1 is SGHVS and CDR2 is FNYEAQ. With 5 bases clipped from V and 3 bases from J, the junction kept 0 bases outside the gene matches. The full variable domain, with the rest looked up from reference TRBV7-6 and TRBJ2-5, is GAGVSQSPRYKVTKRGQDVALRCDPISGHVSLYWYRQALGQGPEFLTYFNYEAQQDKSGLPNDRFSAERPEGSISTLTIQRTEQRDSAMYRCASSGTSGKETQYFGPGTRLLVL.

On this clone itself: At the DNA level, this CDR3 is encoded by other sequences in the same sample as well. The V and J genes are TRBV7-2 and TRBJ2-7, with D perhaps matching TRBD2 (5 bases). The CDR3 is 14 residues long. Trimming pared 1 base from V and 3 bases from J, leaving 10 bases between. Germline V gene lookup returns CDR1 SGHTA and CDR2 FQGNSA. The CDR3 reads CASSLVGVGYEQYF. CDR3 in DNA: TGTGCCAGCAGCTTAGTGGGAGTAGGCTACGAGCAGTACTTC.

The rearrangement joins TRBV6-6 to TRBJ2-7; maybe TRBD2 (5 bases). CDR1 is MNHNY, CDR2 SVGAGI, per germline (reference sequence). V was pared by 5 bases and J by 2 bases, with 13 bases between. This CDR3 spans 14 amino acids. The CDR3 sequence: CASSARERTYEQYF. The CDR3 nucleotides are TGTGCCAGCAGTGCGAGGGAGAGAACCTACGAGCAGTACTTC.

A single count supports this clone. The J gene is TRBJ2-5, the V gene TRBV7-6; D might be TRBD2 (6 bases). V lost 4 bases and J 5 bases, leaving 20 bases between the germline ends. The germline gives CDR1 SGHVS, CDR2 FNYEAQ. This CDR3 spans 16 amino acids. The CDR3 region has the DNA TGTGCCAGCAGCTGGACCACTGGGGGGTTCGGTGAGACCCAGTACTTC. It translates to CASSWTTGGFGETQYF.

As concerns this clone: The same CDR3 is also encoded by other DNA sequences in this sample. J is TRBJ2-7 and V is TRBV6-1; 12 nucleotides agree with TRBD2. With 4 bases clipped from V and 4 bases from J, the junction kept 2 bases outside the gene matches. Germline CDR1 reads MNHNS; CDR2 reads SASEGT. The CDR3 is made up of 14 amino acids. Written as DNA, the CDR3 is TGTGCCAGCAGTGGGGGACTAGCGGGTTACGAGCAGTACTTC. Translation: CASSGGLAGYEQYF.

V and J are TRBV7-3 and TRBJ2-7; D is perhaps TRBD1 (7 bases). CDR3 length: 14 amino acids. Deletions cut 2 bases from V and 5 bases from J, with 13 bases between. Germline CDR1 and CDR2: SGHTA and FQGTGA. Here the CDR3 DNA reads TGTGCCAGCAGCTTAGTAGGGGGCGGGAACGAGCAGTACTTC. Protein sequence: CASSLVGGGNEQYF. The variable domain in full, completed from reference TRBV7-3 and TRBJ2-7, reads GAGVSQTPSNKVTEKGKYVELRCDPISGHTALYWYRQSLGQGPEFLIYFQGTGAADDSGLPNDRFFAVRPEGSVSTLKIQRTERGDSAVYLCASSLVGGGNEQYFGPGTRLTVT.

This chain uses TRBV19 with TRBJ2-4, with D hard to call. The CDR3 runs to 13 residues. Germline loops: CDR1 LNHDA, CDR2 SQIVND (reference sequence). The germline V and J ends were trimmed by 5 bases and 7 bases, with 12 bases remaining between them. The CDR3 loop is CASSLAGWNIQYF. The CDR3 DNA follows: TGTGCCAGTAGTCTGGCAGGTTGGAACATTCAGTACTTC.

The CDR3 sequence is CASSPHQGQGAYEQYF. CDR3 bases: TGTGCCAGCAGCCCGCACCAGGGACAGGGGGCCTACGAGCAGTACTTC. The chain links TRBV9 to TRBJ2-7; 11 bases line up with TRBD1. J lost 2 bases, V lost 4 bases, and 8 bases had no gene match. Germline CDR1 and CDR2: SGDLS and YYNGEE. This CDR3 contains 16 residues.

V gene TRBV11-2 combines with J gene TRBJ2-7; 13 bases are a match to TRBD2. CDR1 and CDR2 from the germline V gene are SGHAT and FQNNGV. With 3 bases clipped from V and 5 bases from J, the junction kept 4 bases outside the gene matches. The CDR3 has 15 amino acids. This CDR3 is CASSFGTSGMDEQYF. The CDR3, as DNA: TGTGCCAGCAGCTTCGGGACTAGCGGGATGGACGAGCAGTACTTC.

The J gene is TRBJ2-1, the V gene TRBV27, with D uncertain. The ends were cut back, 2 bases at V and 6 bases at J, with 11 bases in the middle. The germline CDR1 and CDR2 sequences are MNHEY and SMNVEV (reference sequence). CDR3 length: 14 amino acids. The CDR3 spells CASSLAVGINEQFF. Written as DNA, the CDR3 is TGTGCCAGCAGTTTAGCCGTGGGGATCAATGAGCAGTTCTTC.

The chain couples TRBV7-9 to TRBJ1-4; 10 bases map to TRBD1. Germline V gives CDR1 SEHNR, CDR2 FQNEAQ (reference sequence). Losses at the gene ends were 4 bases for V and 6 bases for J; bases not matched to a gene: 5. The CDR3 length is 15 residues. The DNA of the CDR3 is TGTGCCAGCAGCTCTCGGACAGGGGGTGATGAAAAACTGTTTTTT. Its protein is CASSSRTGGDEKLFF.

J is TRBJ2-7 and V is TRBV4-1; TRBD2 aligns across 11 bases. The J segment lost 3 bases and the V segment lost 1 base, leaving 2 bases of the junction unmatched. This CDR3 region has 15 residues. Germline lookup yields CDR1 MGHRA and CDR2 YSYEKL. The CDR3 is CASSQVAGGNYEQYF. The CDR3 bases are TGCGCCAGCAGCCAAGTAGCGGGAGGGAACTACGAGCAGTACTTC.

The chain uses TRBV15 and TRBJ2-7; D remains ambiguous. This CDR3 contains 15 residues. CDR1 LNHNV and CDR2 YYDKDF come from the germline V gene (reference sequence). V lost 2 bases and J lost 0, with 11 bases in between. The CDR3 loop is CATSRSREVSYEQYF. The CDR3, as DNA: TGTGCCACCAGCAGATCAAGAGAGGTCTCCTACGAGCAGTACTTC.

In this sample, this clone turned up once. V gene TRBV5-1 combines with J gene TRBJ2-1, with D unresolved. Trimming removed 0 bases from V and 9 bases from J, with 4 bases in between. This CDR3 has 11 amino acids. Germline V gene data show CDR1 as SGHRS and CDR2 as YFSETQ. The CDR3 here is CASSLEIEQFF. CDR3 in DNA: TGCGCCAGCAGCTTGGAGATTGAGCAGTTCTTC.

This sequence joins TRBV27 and TRBJ2-7; maybe TRBD2 (5 bases). The germline V and J ends were trimmed by 5 bases and 4 bases, with 12 bases remaining between them. Germline values: CDR1 MNHEY, CDR2 SMNVEV (reference sequence). CDR3 length: 13 residues. In DNA form, the CDR3 reads TGTGCCAGCAGTCCCGGACTCGAATACGAGCAGTACTTC. Its translation is CASSPGLEYEQYF.

The chain links TRBV5-1 to TRBJ2-1; 11 bases are shared with TRBD2. The germline gives CDR1 SGHRS, CDR2 YFSETQ. With V trimmed by 5 bases and J by 0 bases, 7 bases remained unmatched. This CDR3 region has 17 residues. The CDR3 loop is CASSPRLAGFSYNEQFF. The CDR3 DNA is TGCGCCAGCAGTCCTAGACTAGCGGGGTTCTCCTACAATGAGCAGTTCTTC. The complete variable domain, with remaining parts taken from reference TRBV5-1 and TRBJ2-1, reads KAGVTQTPRYLIKTRGQQVTLSCSPISGHRSVSWYQQTPGQGLQFLFEYFSETQRNKGNFPGRFSGRQFSNSRSEMNVSTLELGDSALYLCASSPRLAGFSYNEQFFGPGTRLTVL.

The chain's CDR3 is CAISEAGWAGGRKRANSYEQYF. DNA for the CDR3: TGTGCCATCAGTGAGGCTGGTTGGGCAGGGGGAAGGAAGCGGGCCAACTCCTACGAGCAGTACTTC. The chain recombines TRBV10-3 with TRBJ2-7, with D possibly being TRBD1 (7 bases). The CDR3 has 22 residues. Germline loops: CDR1 ENHRY, CDR2 SYGVKD. V was trimmed by 2 bases and J by 0 bases, leaving 32 bases between them.

This chain connects TRBV6-1 to TRBJ2-7; tentatively, D is TRBD2 (6 bases). CDR1 and CDR2 (germline): MNHNS, SASEGT. Between the trimmed V and J ends, which lost 8 bases and 4 bases, there was a span of 12 bases. This CDR3 comprises 12 residues. The CDR3 DNA reads TGTGCCAGCGGGGCGGGATCATACGAGCAGTACTTC. As protein: CASGAGSYEQYF.

The rearrangement joins TRBV19 to TRBJ2-1; unclear D gene. The CDR3 spans 13 residues. Trimming removed 5 bases at V and 9 bases at J, with 14 bases between. Germline V gene sequence: CDR1 LNHDA, CDR2 SQIVND (reference sequence). Written as DNA, the CDR3 is TGTGCCAGTAGTCCCATACATGTCAGTGAGCAGTTCTTC. Its translation: CASSPIHVSEQFF.

V and J are TRBV27 and TRBJ2-2, with 9 bases lining up with TRBD2. Germline V gene data show CDR1 as MNHEY and CDR2 as SMNVEV (reference sequence). With V trimmed by 5 bases and J by 3 bases, 16 bases remained unmatched. This CDR3 has 19 residues. CDR3 sequence reads: CASSPTLWREGLDTGELFF. CDR3 nucleotides: TGTGCCAGCAGTCCCACCCTTTGGCGGGAGGGCTTGGACACCGGGGAGCTGTTTTTT.